This is a list of T cell receptor beta chains from one sample in a study of shared clonotypes between healthy human individuals. Profiled with immunoSEQ multiplex PCR; TCRdb holds only in-frame clones, not every one. The sample records 2 million to 2.5 million clones, roughly 95% being singletons. The sequencing sample was made of naive CD4+ T cells sorted from blood. The receptors were sampled from a man younger than 35 in good health. CDR3s include the opening cysteine and the closing phenylalanine or tryptophan. A D gene is named only where the DNA matches it firmly. The size of a clone is reported for some rows only, either as once, few or many, or as a class for expanded clones.

v_gene: TRBV18
j_gene: TRBJ2-2
abundance: -
d_gene: -
CDR3nt: TGTGCCAGCTCACCACAGGACGCGAACACCGGGGAGCTGTTTTTT
CDR3aa: CASSPQDANTGELFF

v_gene: TRBV7-9
j_gene: TRBJ1-5
abundance: -
d_gene: TRBD1
CDR3nt: TGTGCCAGCAGCTTAGAGTTTGGGGACAGGGGGTCCCAGCCCCAGCATTTT
CDR3aa: CASSLEFGDRGSQPQHF

v_gene: TRBV7-9
j_gene: TRBJ2-7
abundance: -
d_gene: TRBD2
CDR3nt: TGTGCCAGCAGCGGACTAGCGGAGCAGTACTTC
CDR3aa: CASSGLAEQYF

v_gene: TRBV30
j_gene: TRBJ2-7
abundance: -
d_gene: -
CDR3nt: TGTGCCTTTTCGGGACAAGCCCTCTACGAGCAGTACTTC
CDR3aa: CAFSGQALYEQYF

v_gene: TRBV10-1
j_gene: TRBJ2-3
abundance: -
d_gene: TRBD2
CDR3nt: TGCGCCAGCAGTGAAGCCCTAGCGGGTGGGTCAGATACGCAGTATTTT
CDR3aa: CASSEALAGGSDTQYF

v_gene: TRBV15
j_gene: TRBJ2-3
abundance: -
d_gene: -
CDR3nt: TGTGCCACCGGGGATTCCGGTAATACCCCGGATACGCAGTATTTT
CDR3aa: CATGDSGNTPDTQYF

v_gene: TRBV19
j_gene: TRBJ2-1
abundance: -
d_gene: -
CDR3nt: TGTGCCAGTAGTCTGCCCAACTACAATGAGCAGTTCTTC
CDR3aa: CASSLPNYNEQFF

v_gene: TRBV7-9
j_gene: TRBJ2-7
abundance: -
d_gene: -
CDR3nt: TGTGCCAGCAGCTTAAGCTTAGGGGAGCAGTACTTC
CDR3aa: CASSLSLGEQYF

v_gene: TRBV4-1
j_gene: TRBJ2-2
abundance: -
d_gene: -
CDR3nt: TGCGCCAGCAGCCAAGATACCGGGGAGCTGTTTTTT
CDR3aa: CASSQDTGELFF

v_gene: TRBV6-5
j_gene: TRBJ2-1
abundance: once
d_gene: -
CDR3nt: TGTGCCAGCAGTAAGCCCCCAGGGAATGAGCAGTTCTTC
CDR3aa: CASSKPPGNEQFF

v_gene: TRBV19
j_gene: TRBJ1-2
abundance: -
d_gene: -
CDR3nt: TGTGCCAGTAGTCATCTGGGGAAAAACTATGGCTACACCTTC
CDR3aa: CASSHLGKNYGYTF